These 25 T cell receptor beta chains originate from one sample sequenced in a study of Ad26.COV2.S vaccination and SARS-CoV-2 variants. Regarding treatment: 15 to 20 received Ad26.COV2.S at low or high dose, single or two shots; several received placebo; per-sample allocation not given. Samples were taken on day 63 after the first vaccine or placebo injection. Clones were sequenced by immunoSEQ multiplex PCR, and TCRdb holds only the in-frame ones, with some missing. This sample carries about 240,000 clones, around 89% of them seen once, and the ten largest clones take over 8.5%. This material consisted of peripheral blood, taken in a trial of Ad26.COV2.S vaccine versus placebo. All receptors derive from a person aged 18-60 years who received the Ad26.COV2.S COVID-19 vaccine or a placebo.

This clone occurred a few times. The chain uses TRBV14 and TRBJ1-1; 9 nucleotides agree with TRBD1. Trimming took 5 bases from V and 3 from J; bases not matched to a gene: 10. Germline assignment: CDR1 SGHDN and CDR2 FVKESK. The CDR3 loop spans 16 amino acids. CDR3 sequence: CASSTFWGDRDTEAFF. CDR3 coding DNA: TGTGCCAGCAGCACCTTCTGGGGGGACAGGGACACTGAAGCTTTCTTT.

The J gene is TRBJ1-1, the V gene TRBV2; 12 bases line up with TRBD1. CDR3 length: 16 residues. J lost 10 bases, V lost 5 bases, and 14 bases had no gene match. Germline assignment: CDR1 SNHLY and CDR2 FYNNEI. CDR3 DNA: TGTGCCAGCAGTCCCCCGGGGGACAGGGGGCGGGTGCGAGCTTTCTTT. As protein: CASSPPGDRGRVRAFF.

V gene TRBV4-3 combines with J gene TRBJ2-7; 8 bases map to TRBD2. The CDR3 has 15 amino acids. Trimming at V came to 0 bases and at J to 3 bases, leaving 4 bases not matched to a gene. Germline CDR1 LGHNA, CDR2 YSLEER. DNA of the CDR3: TGCGCCAGCAGCCAAGATTGGCTAGCGGGCTACGAGCAGTACTTC. The encoded protein is CASSQDWLAGYEQYF.

The chain uses TRBV5-1 and TRBJ2-1; 11 nucleotides agree with TRBD2. The CDR3 contains 16 residues. Unmatched junction bases numbered 5, after V lost 4 bases and J lost 2 bases. Per germline, CDR1 SGHRS and CDR2 YFSETQ. The CDR3 here is CASSALAGGPYNEQFF. CDR3 bases: TGCGCCAGCAGCGCTTTAGCGGGGGGGCCCTACAATGAGCAGTTCTTC.

The chain recombines TRBV21-1 with TRBJ1-6. TRBV21-1 is noted as a pseudogene. This CDR3 region has 18 residues. CDR3 nucleotide sequence: TGTGCCAGCAGCAATAGGTGGGCGGAATCACTTTATAATTCACCCCTCCACTTT. Translated, it gives CASSNRWAESLYNSPLHF.

The rearrangement joins TRBV6-2 or TRBV6-3 to TRBJ2-5; D uncertain. The V end was cut by 0 bases, the J end by 9 bases, with 14 bases between. This CDR3 contains 14 residues. Germline V gives CDR1 MNHEY, CDR2 SVGEGT. The DNA for the CDR3 is TGTGCCAGCAGTTACTCTGAGGCTGCCCCCTCCCAGTACTTC. It yields the protein CASSYSEAAPSQYF.

The chain combines TRBV18 with TRBJ2-5; possible D gene TRBD1, 6 bases. Trimming left V 2 bases short and J 0 bases short, with 19 bases between. The CDR3 length is 18 residues. CDR1 is KGHSH, CDR2 LQKENI, per germline. CDR3 in amino acids: CASSPIYPGHTYQETQYF. DNA of the CDR3: TGTGCCAGCTCACCAATTTACCCGGGACACACGTACCAAGAGACCCAGTACTTC.

The J gene is TRBJ2-1, the V gene TRBV28, with 7 bases aligning to TRBD2. Trimming took 6 bases from V and 3 from J; bases not matched to a gene: 8. Germline assignment: CDR1 MDHEN and CDR2 SYDVKM. The CDR3 is 15 residues long. The CDR3 loop is CASSSPRGDYNEQFF. CDR3 sequence (DNA): TGTGCCAGCAGCTCCCCCCGGGGGGACTACAATGAGCAGTTCTTC.

This clone was observed once. The chain couples TRBV14 to TRBJ2-3, with D perhaps matching TRBD1 (5 bases). With 2 bases removed from V and 5 bases from J, the gap between germline ends came to 14 bases. Germline V lookup: CDR1 SGHDN, CDR2 FVKESK. The CDR3 is 15 amino acids. Written as DNA, the CDR3 is TGTGCCAGCAGCCAATTAAAGACAGAACGAGATACGCAGTATTTT. Translating gives CASSQLKTERDTQYF.

The chain carries TRBV11-1 and TRBJ1-2, with D hard to call. CDR3 length: 13 amino acids. Germline V CDR1 and CDR2: SGHAT, FQDESV (reference sequence). The V end lost 3 bases, the J end lost 0 bases, and 5 bases lay between the germline ends. DNA for the CDR3: TGTGCCAGCAGCTTCGGAGCTAACTATGGCTACACCTTC. Its translation is CASSFGANYGYTF.

The rearrangement links TRBV5-6 to TRBJ2-4; possible D gene TRBD2, 6 bases. Per the germline V gene, CDR1 is SGHDT and CDR2 is YYEEEE. The V end lost 2 bases, the J end lost 0 bases, and 9 bases lay between the germline ends. The CDR3 has 15 residues. The CDR3 coding sequence is TGTGCCAGCAGCTTCGGCGGGGAAGCCAAAAACATTCAGTACTTC. The encoded protein is CASSFGGEAKNIQYF. The full variable domain, rest sourced from reference TRBV5-6 and TRBJ2-4, is DAGVTQSPTHLIKTRGQQVTLRCSPKSGHDTVSWYQQALGQGPQFIFQYYEEEERQRGNFPDRFSGHQFPNYSSELNVNALLLGDSALYLCASSFGGEAKNIQYFGAGTRLSVL.

This clone was seen once. This chain connects TRBV5-1 to TRBJ2-1; 7 bases are a match to TRBD2. Looked up from germline, CDR1 is SGHRS and CDR2 is YFSETQ. There are 14 residues in the CDR3. J gave up 7 bases and V 0 bases, and 4 bases lay outside the gene matches. CDR3 in DNA: TGCGCCAGCAGCTTGGAGACTAGCAGGAATGAGCAGTTCTTC. Protein sequence: CASSLETSRNEQFF.

V usage is TRBV3-1 (or the pseudogene TRBV3-2) and J usage is TRBJ1-3, with D maybe TRBD1 (5 bases). The CDR3 is made up of 18 amino acids. CDR1 LGHDT and CDR2 YNNKEL come from the germline V gene (reference sequence). V was shortened by 1 base and J by 0 bases, with 16 bases between the two germline ends. The CDR3 reads CASSQVNPGTISGNTIYF. For the CDR3, the DNA is TGTGCCAGCAGCCAAGTTAACCCAGGGACCATCTCTGGAAACACCATATATTTT.

This sequence joins TRBV29-1 and TRBJ2-3; D remains unclear. CDR1 SQVTM and CDR2 ANQGSEA come from the germline V gene. This CDR3 is 15 amino acids long. V lost 7 bases, J lost 2 bases, and 19 bases lay in between. The CDR3 loop is CSALLPLQNTDTQYF. The CDR3 coding sequence is TGCAGCGCCTTACTCCCGTTACAGAACACAGATACGCAGTATTTT.

The chain carries TRBV24-1 and TRBJ2-3; a possible D gene is TRBD2 (6 bases). The germline V gene has CDR1 KGHDR and CDR2 SFDVKD. The ends were cut back, 6 bases at V and 1 base at J, with 7 bases in the middle. This CDR3 region has 13 residues. This CDR3 reads CATSSGGTDTQYF. For the CDR3, the DNA is TGTGCCACCAGTTCGGGAGGCACAGATACGCAGTATTTT.

The CDR3 DNA reads TGTGCCAGCGGGTTACCTAATTCACCCCTCCACTTT. This encodes CASGLPNSPLHF. The chain carries TRBV28 and TRBJ1-6; D unclear. Trimming shortened V by 8 bases and J by 6 bases, and 8 bases separated the two germline ends. Germline V gene data show CDR1 as MDHEN and CDR2 as SYDVKM. The CDR3 loop spans 12 amino acids.

The chain uses TRBV4-2 and TRBJ1-2; a weak D match, TRBD1 (5 bases). V was shortened by 6 bases and J by 7 bases, with 21 bases between the two germline ends. CDR1 is LGHNA, CDR2 YNFKEQ, per germline. The CDR3 length is 15 residues. The CDR3 DNA reads TGTGCCAGCAGACTCCCCGCGGGGGGGGACGGTGGCTACACCTTC. It encodes CASRLPAGGDGGYTF.

Notes on this clone: The identical CDR3 is also encoded by other nucleotide sequences in the sample. The V and J genes are TRBV28 and TRBJ1-4; D not certain. The germline V gene encodes CDR1 MDHEN and CDR2 SYDVKM. V shed 6 bases and J shed 3 bases, with 5 bases lying between them. CDR3 length: 12 amino acids. The CDR3 loop reads CASRLPNEKLFF. The CDR3 bases are TGTGCCAGCAGGCTCCCTAATGAAAAACTGTTTTTT.

This clone was counted a few times. The genes are TRBV4-3 and TRBJ1-5, with TRBD1 identical over 10 bases. V was clipped by 3 bases and J by 10 bases; unmatched bases: 6. Germline V CDR1 and CDR2: LGHNA, YSLEER. The CDR3 loop spans 14 amino acids. The CDR3 protein is CASSQTTGGIPQHF. CDR3 nucleotide sequence: TGCGCCAGCAGCCAGACGACAGGGGGCATCCCCCAGCATTTT.

This chain links TRBV6-2 or TRBV6-3 with TRBJ1-6, with D possibly matching TRBD1 (5 bases). Trimming cost V 6 bases and J 7 bases, with 16 bases left between them. The CDR3 runs 15 residues. CDR1 is MNHEY and CDR2 is SVGEGT in the germline V gene. The CDR3 loop reads CASSPSGLLNSPLHF. CDR3 sequence (DNA): TGTGCCAGCAGCCCCTCGGGACTGCTAAATTCACCCCTCCACTTT.

V gene TRBV24-1 combines with J gene TRBJ1-2; 9 positions agree with TRBD1. V lost 4 bases to trimming and J lost 7 bases; unmatched junction nucleotides: 12. The V gene's germline CDR1 is KGHDR and CDR2 SFDVKD. The CDR3 is 16 amino acids. The chain's CDR3 is CATSDVPGQGEAGYTF. The CDR3 coding sequence is TGTGCCACCAGTGACGTCCCGGGACAGGGTGAGGCTGGCTACACCTTC.

V and J are TRBV28 and TRBJ1-4; no clear D. Trimming stripped 5 bases from V and 12 bases from J, with 13 bases between. The CDR3 spans 12 residues. Germline V gives CDR1 MDHEN, CDR2 SYDVKM. As DNA, the CDR3 is TGTGCCAGCAGTCCCTTCCCGTCAGAACTGTTTTTT. Protein sequence: CASSPFPSELFF. The entire variable domain, with the rest obtained from reference TRBV28 and TRBJ1-4, is as follows: DVKVTQSSRYLVKRTGEKVFLECVQDMDHENMFWYRQDPGLGLRLIYFSYDVKMKEKGDIPEGYSVSREKKERFSLILESASTNQTSMYLCASSPFPSELFFGSGTQLSVL.

This clone appeared once. This chain joins TRBV12-3 or TRBV12-4 and TRBJ2-2, with D possibly being TRBD2 (6 bases). With 8 bases removed from V and 6 bases from J, the gap between germline ends came to 13 bases. The CDR3 sequence is 13 residues long. In nucleotides, the CDR3 is TGTGCCAGCCGGAGGGTGGGCGCCGGGGAGCTGTTTTTT. Translating gives CASRRVGAGELFF.

The chain has TRBV5-1 and TRBJ2-3; a weak D match, TRBD1 (6 bases). The V and J ends lost 4 bases and 0 bases respectively, with 12 bases between them. This CDR3 has 15 amino acids. Germline values: CDR1 SGHRS, CDR2 YFSETQ. The CDR3 is CASSVAQGSTDTQYF. The CDR3 bases are TGCGCCAGCAGCGTGGCGCAGGGGAGCACAGATACGCAGTATTTT.

This clone was observed a few times. This sequence joins TRBV10-3 and TRBJ2-7, with 12 bases identical to TRBD2. The CDR3 has 15 residues. CDR1 ENHRY and CDR2 SYGVKD come from the germline V gene. The junction had 4 bases not matched to a gene; V was cut back by 6 bases and J by 1 base. The CDR3, as DNA: TGTGCCATCAGAAGGACTAGCGGGAATTCCTACGAGCAGTACTTC. Translated, it gives CAIRRTSGNSYEQYF.